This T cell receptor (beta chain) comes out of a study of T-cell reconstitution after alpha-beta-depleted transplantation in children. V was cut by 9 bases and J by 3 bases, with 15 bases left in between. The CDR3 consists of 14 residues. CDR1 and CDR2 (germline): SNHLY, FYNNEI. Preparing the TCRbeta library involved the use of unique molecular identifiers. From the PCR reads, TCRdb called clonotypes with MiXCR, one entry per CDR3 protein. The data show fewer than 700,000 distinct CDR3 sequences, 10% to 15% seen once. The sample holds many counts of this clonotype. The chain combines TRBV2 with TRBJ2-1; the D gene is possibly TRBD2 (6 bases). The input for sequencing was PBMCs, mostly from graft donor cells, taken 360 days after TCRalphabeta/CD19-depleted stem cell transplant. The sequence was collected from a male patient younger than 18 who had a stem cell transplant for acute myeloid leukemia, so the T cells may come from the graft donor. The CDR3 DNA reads TGTGCCAGTTACCGGGAGCCGCGCTACAATGAGCAGTTCTTC. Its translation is CASYREPRYNEQFF.